One sample yielded the 27 T cell receptor beta chains listed below, sequenced in a study of T cell responses to AZD1222 COVID-19 vaccine. The data were produced by immunoSEQ multiplex PCR, yet TCRdb's version contains in-frame clones alone and is incomplete. The sample lists about 120,000 clones, roughly 91% occurring once. Sequenced material: peripheral blood, taken 28 days after the second AZD1222 dose. The receptors were sampled from an adult who received the AZD1222 COVID-19 vaccine.

In the case of this clone: Mismatch with germline at one junction end may stem from a read error. The V call is TRBV10-3, the J call TRBJ1-3; D is perhaps TRBD1 (5 bases). The germline V gene encodes CDR1 ENHRY and CDR2 SYGVKD. The CDR3 runs to 16 residues. Here the CDR3 DNA reads TGTGCCATCAGAGAGTATTTAAGGGGCTCTGGAAACACCATATATTTT. Protein: CAIREYLRGSGNTIYF.

The CDR3 region is CASSGRQGATEAFF. CDR3 in DNA: TGTGCCAGCAGCGGACGACAGGGGGCGACTGAAGCTTTCTTT. The chain uses TRBV7-9 and TRBJ1-1, with 10 bases matching TRBD1. Germline lookup yields CDR1 SEHNR and CDR2 FQNEAQ (reference sequence). The CDR3 contains 14 residues. J was trimmed by 5 bases and V by 5 bases; bases with no gene match: 5.

In this sample, this clone turned up once. The chain recombines TRBV7-2 with TRBJ2-3; 9 nucleotides line up with TRBD2. Germline CDR1 reads SGHTA; CDR2 reads FQGNSA. The CDR3 contains 16 residues. V dropped 5 bases and J dropped 2; count of bases not matched to a gene: 8. In DNA, the CDR3 is TGTGCCAGCAGCCCACTGAGCGGGAGGCCCACAGATACGCAGTATTTT. Encoded protein: CASSPLSGRPTDTQYF.

The gene calls are TRBV12-2 and TRBJ2-2. TRBV12-2 is reported as a pseudogene. The CDR3 totals 13 residues. The CDR3 protein is CASRLADTGELFF. The CDR3 region has the DNA TGTGCAAGTCGCTTAGCTGACACCGGGGAGCTGTTTTTT.

The J gene is TRBJ2-7, the V gene TRBV10-3; 10 bases match TRBD2. The CDR3 consists of 14 residues. V shed 0 bases and J 9 bases; nucleotides not matched to a gene: 5. From germline, CDR1 is ENHRY and CDR2 SYGVKD. CDR3 in amino acids: CAISESSSGGSQYF. CDR3 coding DNA: TGTGCCATCAGTGAGTCTTCTAGCGGGGGATCGCAGTACTTC.

The J gene is TRBJ2-7, the V gene TRBV11-2; 8 positions match TRBD2. Losses at the gene ends were 0 bases for V and 2 bases for J; bases not matched to a gene: 9. The V gene's germline CDR1 is SGHAT and CDR2 FQNNGV. This CDR3 spans 17 amino acids. CDR3 in amino acids: CASSLDRGGRFPYEQYF. CDR3 sequence (DNA): TGTGCCAGCAGCTTAGATCGGGGCGGGAGGTTCCCCTACGAGCAGTACTTC. Supplemented by reference TRBV11-2 and TRBJ2-7, the full variable domain reads EAGVAQSPRYKIIEKRQSVAFWCNPISGHATLYWYQQILGQGPKLLIQFQNNGVVDDSQLPKDRFSAERLKGVDSTLKIQPAKLEDSAVYLCASSLDRGGRFPYEQYFGPGTRLTVT.

The V call is TRBV7-2, the J call TRBJ1-2, with a tentative D call TRBD1 (5 bases). The CDR3 runs to 15 residues. Germline assignment: CDR1 SGHTA and CDR2 FQGNSA. V lost 1 base and J lost 4, with 13 bases in between. CDR3 coding DNA: TGTGCCAGCAGCTTAGGTATAGGGGACCCCTATGGCTACACCTTC. Translated, it gives CASSLGIGDPYGYTF.

The chain is built from TRBV19 and TRBJ1-2, with D perhaps TRBD1 (5 bases). Germline V gene sequence: CDR1 LNHDA, CDR2 SQIVND (reference sequence). The CDR3 contains 12 residues. Trimming removed 7 bases from V and 6 bases from J, with 12 bases in between. The CDR3 bases are TGTGCCAGTACCCTGGGGGGGGATGGCTACACCTTC. This sequence encodes CASTLGGDGYTF. The full variable domain, with the rest looked up from reference TRBV19 and TRBJ1-2, is DGGITQSPKYLFRKEGQNVTLSCEQNLNHDAMYWYRQDPGQGLRLIYYSQIVNDFQKGDIAEGYSVSREKKESFPLTVTSAQKNPTAFYLCASTLGGDGYTFGSGTRLTVV.

The chain has TRBV12-3 or TRBV12-4 and TRBJ1-3; the match to TRBD1 covers 7 bases. V dropped 9 bases and J dropped 2; count of bases not matched to a gene: 4. The CDR3 loop spans 13 amino acids. In DNA form, the CDR3 reads TGTGCCAGTTACGACAGGGCTGGAAACACCATATATTTT. Its translation is CASYDRAGNTIYF.

The gene calls are TRBV5-6 and TRBJ1-1, with D uncertain. The CDR3 sequence is 16 residues long. Trimming removed 3 bases from V and 3 bases from J, with 18 bases in between. Per germline, CDR1 SGHDT and CDR2 YYEEEE. This CDR3 reads CASSSLHRGRYTEAFF. The CDR3, as DNA: TGTGCCAGCAGCTCCCTGCACCGGGGTCGGTACACTGAAGCTTTCTTT. The full variable domain, in which reference TRBV5-6 and TRBJ1-1 provide the parts outside the CDR3, is DAGVTQSPTHLIKTRGQQVTLRCSPKSGHDTVSWYQQALGQGPQFIFQYYEEEERQRGNFPDRFSGHQFPNYSSELNVNALLLGDSALYLCASSSLHRGRYTEAFFGQGTRLTVV.

The rearrangement joins TRBV5-1 to TRBJ2-3; 9 bases map to TRBD2. The germline gives CDR1 SGHRS, CDR2 YFSETQ. The V segment lost 8 bases and the J segment 5 bases; nucleotides outside the gene matches: 9. CDR3 size: 14 residues. The CDR3 DNA reads as TGCGCCAGTCAGCGGGGGGAGGTTAGAGATACGCAGTATTTT. It is translated as CASQRGEVRDTQYF.

The chain recombines TRBV5-1 with TRBJ1-1; D is ambiguous. The CDR3 loop spans 11 amino acids. Trimming took off 3 bases at V and 11 bases at J, with 11 bases between the two ends. The germline CDR1 and CDR2 sequences are SGHRS and YFSETQ. Written as DNA, the CDR3 is TGCGCCAGCAGCTCCACCGGTAGGGCTTTCTTT. Protein sequence: CASSSTGRAFF.

The chain has TRBV3-1 (or the pseudogene TRBV3-2) and TRBJ2-1; 9 bases match TRBD1. With 4 bases clipped from V and 10 bases from J, the junction kept 8 bases outside the gene matches. The CDR3 loop spans 14 amino acids. Germline lookup yields CDR1 LGHDT and CDR2 YNNKEL (reference sequence). The CDR3 loop reads CASSLGDRVGEQFF. As DNA, the CDR3 is TGTGCCAGCAGCCTAGGGGACAGGGTAGGCGAGCAGTTCTTC.

This clone was picked up a small number of times. The rearrangement uses TRBV15 and TRBJ1-5; D is undetermined. Per the germline V gene, CDR1 is LNHNV and CDR2 is YYDKDF (reference sequence). CDR3 length equals 15 residues. V shed 3 bases and J shed 1 base, with 10 bases lying between them. CDR3 residues: CATSSPGASNQPQHF. The DNA of the CDR3 is TGTGCCACCAGCAGCCCGGGTGCCAGCAATCAGCCCCAGCATTTT.

This chain connects TRBV6-5 to TRBJ1-5; no clear D gene. Germline V CDR1 and CDR2: MNHEY, SVGAGI. CDR3 length equals 15 residues. Trimming removed 5 bases from V and 0 bases from J, with 11 bases in between. The DNA of the CDR3 is TGTGCCAGCAGTCTCGGCAGTTATAGCAATCAGCCCCAGCATTTT. Its protein is CASSLGSYSNQPQHF.

CDR3 loop: CASSPRDRVNEQYF. CDR3 coding DNA: TGTGCCAGCAGCCCCCGGGACAGGGTCAACGAGCAGTACTTC. The gene calls are TRBV3-1 (or the pseudogene TRBV3-2) and TRBJ2-7; 9 positions match TRBD1. CDR3 length: 14 residues. With 4 bases clipped from V and 5 bases from J, the junction kept 6 bases outside the gene matches. The V gene's germline CDR1 is LGHDT and CDR2 YNNKEL (reference sequence).

V usage is TRBV6-5 and J usage is TRBJ2-3; D might be TRBD2 (6 bases). Trimming cost V 5 bases and J 6 bases, with 15 bases left between them. The CDR3 is 14 amino acids. In germline, CDR1 is MNHEY, CDR2 SVGAGI. The CDR3 nucleotides are TGTGCCAGCAGTCCCGCGGAGGGGCCGGATACGCAGTATTTT. It codes for CASSPAEGPDTQYF.

This clone has just a few counts. Additional DNA sequences in this sample encode the identical CDR3. The rearrangement uses TRBV4-1 and TRBJ1-2, with D hard to call. Trimming stripped 1 base from V and 4 bases from J, with 7 bases between. Germline CDR1 and CDR2: MGHRA and YSYEKL. CDR3 length: 13 residues. The CDR3 DNA is TGCGCCAGCAGCCAAGGTACCGGCTATGGCTACACCTTC. Translating gives CASSQGTGYGYTF.

This clone has a single count. The rearrangement uses TRBV9 and TRBJ2-7; D might be TRBD1 (5 bases). Germline values: CDR1 SGDLS, CDR2 YYNGEE. V was shortened by 0 bases and J by 0 bases, with 7 bases between the two germline ends. The CDR3 is 14 amino acids. The CDR3 loop reads CASSVGDSSYEQYF. CDR3 coding DNA: TGTGCCAGCAGCGTAGGAGACAGCTCCTACGAGCAGTACTTC.

CDR3 sequence: CASSRGRGTGNYGYTF. DNA of the CDR3: TGTGCCAGCAGCCGGGGCAGGGGAACAGGAAACTATGGCTACACCTTC. V gene TRBV11-2 combines with J gene TRBJ1-2; the D gene is possibly TRBD1 (6 bases). The length of the CDR3 is 16 residues. V shed 5 bases and J shed 2 bases, with 18 bases lying between them. The germline gives CDR1 SGHAT, CDR2 FQNNGV.

About this clone: Within the sample, other DNA sequences also encode this same CDR3. The chain recombines TRBV2 with TRBJ2-5; no clear D. Trimming pared 1 base from V and 3 bases from J, leaving 0 bases between. Germline CDR1 and CDR2: SNHLY and FYNNEI. CDR3 length: 11 amino acids. CDR3: CASSEEETQYF. The CDR3 nucleotides are TGTGCCAGCAGTGAAGAAGAGACCCAGTACTTC. The complete variable domain, with remaining parts taken from reference TRBV2 and TRBJ2-5, reads EPEVTQTPSHQVTQMGQEVILRCVPISNHLYFYWYRQILGQKVEFLVSFYNNEISEKSEIFDDQFSVERPDGSNFTLKIRSTKLEDSAMYFCASSEEETQYFGPGTRLLVL.

The chain joins TRBV7-3 to TRBJ2-6, with D perhaps TRBD2 (5 bases). Germline loops: CDR1 SGHTA, CDR2 FQGTGA. This CDR3 contains 17 residues. The V and J ends lost 5 bases and 4 bases respectively, with 18 bases between them. As DNA, the CDR3 is TGTGCCAGCAGCCCACGAGAGGGTACTCTCGGGGCCAACGTCCTGACTTTC. As protein: CASSPREGTLGANVLTF.

The gene calls are TRBV5-6 and TRBJ2-4, with TRBD1 matching over 8 bases. V was pared by 3 bases and J by 11 bases, with 7 bases of the junction left unmatched. This CDR3 has 13 residues. Germline V gene data show CDR1 as SGHDT and CDR2 as YYEEEE. Here the CDR3 reads CASSSGQARVQYF. In nucleotides, the CDR3 is TGTGCCAGCAGCTCGGGACAGGCCCGGGTTCAGTACTTC.

The V and J genes are TRBV19 and TRBJ2-2; TRBD1 is a possible D gene (6 bases). Trimming cost V 6 bases and J 1 base, with 12 bases left between them. Germline loops: CDR1 LNHDA, CDR2 SQIVND (reference sequence). The CDR3 is made up of 15 amino acids. The CDR3 region has the DNA TGTGCCAGTAGGGGTTCGGACAGGAACACCGGGGAGCTGTTTTTT. It encodes CASRGSDRNTGELFF.

This sequence joins TRBV15 and TRBJ2-1, with D hard to call. The CDR3 consists of 16 residues. V gave up 0 bases and J gave up 5 bases, with 14 bases separating them. In germline, CDR1 is LNHNV, CDR2 YYDKDF (reference sequence). DNA for the CDR3: TGTGCCACCAGCAGAGATCTGTCAGGCGCACACAATGAGCAGTTCTTC. Residues: CATSRDLSGAHNEQFF.

The CDR3 DNA reads as TGTGCCAGCAGCTTATTTGGTGTCGCAGATACGCAGTATTTT. It codes for CASSLFGVADTQYF. This chain uses TRBV7-3 with TRBJ2-3; D is uncertain. The ends were cut back, 2 bases at V and 4 bases at J, with 10 bases in the middle. The germline V gene has CDR1 SGHTA and CDR2 FQGTGA. The CDR3 runs 14 residues.

This chain joins TRBV20-1 and TRBJ2-2; D gene ambiguous. The CDR3 is 13 residues long. Germline V gives CDR1 DFQATT, CDR2 SNEGSKA (reference sequence). The V gene lost 7 bases and the J gene lost 4 bases, with 13 bases spanning the gap. The DNA for the CDR3 is TGCAGTGTTAGTGGTAGAATCACCGGGGAGCTGTTTTTT. Translating it yields CSVSGRITGELFF.